This T cell receptor beta chain was profiled in a study of metastatic and nonmetastatic thyroid tumors. Looking at the study overall: Repertoires from blood and tumor or nodule tissue of malignant and benign thyroid patients were compared.

Until they underwent thyroid surgery, no patient had received any treatment. This clone appeared many times. Its matching antigen is unknown. Via MiXCR, TCRdb re-called the PCR reads. The sample carries roughly 61,000 clones, more than 3.5% recorded once. Study observations and caveats: Significantly greater TCR beta diversity was reportedly found in malignant thyroid tumors than in benign nodules (in blood and tumor).

The source is a female donor with papillary thyroid cancer or a benign thyroid nodule (not recorded which). Some clones in this sample may be carry-over from other donors' samples. The sample consisted of blood.

The CDR3 here is CASARDYLYEQYF. The CDR3, as DNA: TGTGCCAGCGCCCGGGACTACCTCTACGAGCAGTACTTC. The V and J genes are TRBV6-1 and TRBJ2-7, with 7 bases that match TRBD2. Germline CDR1 is MNHNS and CDR2 is SASEGT. V lost 8 bases, J lost 3 bases, and 7 bases stayed unmatched. This CDR3 comprises 13 residues.